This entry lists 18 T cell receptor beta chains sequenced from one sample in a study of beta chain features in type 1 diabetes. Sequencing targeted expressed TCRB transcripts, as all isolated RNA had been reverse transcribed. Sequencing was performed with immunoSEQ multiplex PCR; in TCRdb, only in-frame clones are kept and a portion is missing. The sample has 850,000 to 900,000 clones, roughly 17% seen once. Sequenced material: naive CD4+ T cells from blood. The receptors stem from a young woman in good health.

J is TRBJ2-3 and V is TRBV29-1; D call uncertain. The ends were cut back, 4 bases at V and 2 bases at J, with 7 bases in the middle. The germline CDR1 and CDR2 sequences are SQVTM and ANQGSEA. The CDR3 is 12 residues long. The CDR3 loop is CSVVYNTDTQYF. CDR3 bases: TGCAGCGTTGTATACAACACAGATACGCAGTATTTT.

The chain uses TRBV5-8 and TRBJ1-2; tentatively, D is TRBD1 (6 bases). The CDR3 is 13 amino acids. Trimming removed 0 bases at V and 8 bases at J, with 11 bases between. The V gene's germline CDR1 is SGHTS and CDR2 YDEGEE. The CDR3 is CASSLATGRGYTF. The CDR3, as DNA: TGTGCCAGCAGCTTGGCAACAGGGAGAGGCTACACCTTC.

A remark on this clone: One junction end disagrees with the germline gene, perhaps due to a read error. The CDR3 DNA sequence: TGCGCCAACAGCTTGGGGGTCGCGATGGGTACCGGGGAGCTGTTTTTT. This encodes CANSLGVAMGTGELFF. The genes are TRBV5-1 and TRBJ2-2; either TRBD1 or TRBD2 may supply D (5 bases each). Germline CDR1 and CDR2: SGHRS and YFSETQ. This CDR3 comprises 16 residues.

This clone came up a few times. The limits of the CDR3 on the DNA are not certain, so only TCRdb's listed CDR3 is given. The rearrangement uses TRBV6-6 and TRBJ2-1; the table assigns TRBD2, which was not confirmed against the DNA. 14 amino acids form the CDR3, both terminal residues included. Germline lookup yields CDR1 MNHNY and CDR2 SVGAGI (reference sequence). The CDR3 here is CASSYFGSGNEQFF.

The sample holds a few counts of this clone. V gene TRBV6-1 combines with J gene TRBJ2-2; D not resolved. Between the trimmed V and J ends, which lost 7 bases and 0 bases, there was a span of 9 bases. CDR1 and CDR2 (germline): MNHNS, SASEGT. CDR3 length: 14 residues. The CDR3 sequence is CASMGRPNTGELFF. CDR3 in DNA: TGTGCCAGCATGGGTAGACCGAACACCGGGGAGCTGTTTTTT.

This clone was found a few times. This CDR3 reads CASRIGGTNTGELFF. Here the CDR3 DNA reads TGCGCCAGCAGGATCGGCGGGACCAACACCGGGGAGCTGTTTTTT. This chain links TRBV5-1 with TRBJ2-2; maybe TRBD2 (6 bases). Trimming shortened V by 5 bases and J by 2 bases, and 13 bases separated the two germline ends. This CDR3 is built from 15 residues. Germline V CDR1 and CDR2: SGHRS, YFSETQ.

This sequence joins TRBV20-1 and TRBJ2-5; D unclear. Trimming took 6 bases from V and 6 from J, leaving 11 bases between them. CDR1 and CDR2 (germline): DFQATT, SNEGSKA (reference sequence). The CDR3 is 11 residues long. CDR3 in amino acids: CSAVPTKTQYF. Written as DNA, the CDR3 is TGCAGTGCGGTCCCGACCAAGACCCAGTACTTC.

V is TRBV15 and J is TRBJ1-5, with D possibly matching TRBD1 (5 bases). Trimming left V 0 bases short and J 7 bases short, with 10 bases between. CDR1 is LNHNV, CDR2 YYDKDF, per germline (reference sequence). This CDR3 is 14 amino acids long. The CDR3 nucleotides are TGTGCCACCAGCAGAGATGGGGGGAAGCAGCCCCAGCATTTT. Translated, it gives CATSRDGGKQPQHF.

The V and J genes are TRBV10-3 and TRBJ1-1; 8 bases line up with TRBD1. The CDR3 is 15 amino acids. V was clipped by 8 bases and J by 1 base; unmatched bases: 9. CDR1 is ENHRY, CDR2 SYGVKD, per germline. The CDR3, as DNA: TGTGCCATCTGTGGACAGGGAGTTGGGAACACTGAAGCTTTCTTT. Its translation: CAICGQGVGNTEAFF.

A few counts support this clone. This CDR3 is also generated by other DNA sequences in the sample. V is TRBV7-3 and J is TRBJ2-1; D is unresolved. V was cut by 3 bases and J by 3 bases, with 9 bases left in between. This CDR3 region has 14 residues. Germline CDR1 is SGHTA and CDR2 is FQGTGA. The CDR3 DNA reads TGTGCCAGCAGCTTGCTGGCAGGCTACAATGAGCAGTTCTTC. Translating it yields CASSLLAGYNEQFF.

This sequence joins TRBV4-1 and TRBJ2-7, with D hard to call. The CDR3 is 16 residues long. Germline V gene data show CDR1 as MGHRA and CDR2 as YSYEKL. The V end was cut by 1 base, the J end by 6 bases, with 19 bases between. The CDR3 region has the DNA TGCGCCAGCAGCCAAGGTCGACCATCCGGTGCGGTCGAGCAGTACTTC. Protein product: CASSQGRPSGAVEQYF.

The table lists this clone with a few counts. The CDR3 region has the DNA TGTGCCAGCAGCGCCGGGACTAGCGGGAGGGCCCAAGAGACCCAGTACTTC. Translation gives CASSAGTSGRAQETQYF. This sequence joins TRBV5-8 and TRBJ2-5; 16 bases are shared with TRBD2. With V trimmed by 4 bases and J by 1 base, 4 bases remained unmatched. The CDR3 extends over 17 amino acids. The germline V gene has CDR1 SGHTS and CDR2 YDEGEE.

CDR3 nucleotides: TGTGCCAGCAGTTTCACCCACAAAGGCGAGCAGTACTTC. Translating it yields CASSFTHKGEQYF. J is TRBJ2-7 and V is TRBV28; D gene ambiguous. Germline V CDR1 and CDR2: MDHEN, SYDVKM. This CDR3 has 13 residues. The germline V and J ends were trimmed by 3 bases and 6 bases, with 12 bases remaining between them.

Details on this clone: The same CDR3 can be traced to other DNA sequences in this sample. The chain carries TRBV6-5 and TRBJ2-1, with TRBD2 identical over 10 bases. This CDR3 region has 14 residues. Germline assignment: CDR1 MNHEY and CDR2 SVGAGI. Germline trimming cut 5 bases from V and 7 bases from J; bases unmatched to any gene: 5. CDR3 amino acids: CASSLLAGVNEQFF. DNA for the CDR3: TGTGCCAGCAGTCTTCTAGCGGGAGTAAATGAGCAGTTCTTC.

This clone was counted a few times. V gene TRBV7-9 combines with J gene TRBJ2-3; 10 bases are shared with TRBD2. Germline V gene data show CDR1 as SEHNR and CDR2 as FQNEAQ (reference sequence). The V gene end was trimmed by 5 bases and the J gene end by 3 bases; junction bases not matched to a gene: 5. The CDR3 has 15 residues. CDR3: CASSTLAGVTDTQYF. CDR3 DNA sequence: TGTGCCAGCAGCACGCTAGCGGGAGTGACAGATACGCAGTATTTT. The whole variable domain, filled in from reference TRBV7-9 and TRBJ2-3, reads DTGVSQNPRHKITKRGQNVTFRCDPISEHNRLYWYRQTLGQGPEFLTYFQNEAQLEKSRLLSDRFSAERPKGSFSTLEIQRTEQGDSAMYLCASSTLAGVTDTQYFGPGTRLTVL.

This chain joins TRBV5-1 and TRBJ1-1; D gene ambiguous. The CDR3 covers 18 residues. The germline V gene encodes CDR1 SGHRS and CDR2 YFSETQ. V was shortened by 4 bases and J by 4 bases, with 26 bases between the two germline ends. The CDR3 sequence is CASSPIVNWVGKSTEAFF. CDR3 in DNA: TGCGCCAGCAGCCCCATAGTCAATTGGGTGGGTAAGAGCACTGAAGCTTTCTTT.

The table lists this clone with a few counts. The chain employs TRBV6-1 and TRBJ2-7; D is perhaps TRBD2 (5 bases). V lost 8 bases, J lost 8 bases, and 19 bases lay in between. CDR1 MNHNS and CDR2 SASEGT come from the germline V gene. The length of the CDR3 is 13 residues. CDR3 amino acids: CASGGGTYDKQYF. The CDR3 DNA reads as TGTGCCAGCGGAGGCGGTACCTACGATAAGCAGTACTTC.

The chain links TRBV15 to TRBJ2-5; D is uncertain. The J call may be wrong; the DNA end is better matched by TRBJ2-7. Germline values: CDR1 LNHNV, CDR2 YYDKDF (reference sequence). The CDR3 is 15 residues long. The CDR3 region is CATSRDQGGSYEQYF. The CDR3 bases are TGTGCCACCAGCAGAGATCAAGGCGGCTCCTACGAGCAGTACTTC.